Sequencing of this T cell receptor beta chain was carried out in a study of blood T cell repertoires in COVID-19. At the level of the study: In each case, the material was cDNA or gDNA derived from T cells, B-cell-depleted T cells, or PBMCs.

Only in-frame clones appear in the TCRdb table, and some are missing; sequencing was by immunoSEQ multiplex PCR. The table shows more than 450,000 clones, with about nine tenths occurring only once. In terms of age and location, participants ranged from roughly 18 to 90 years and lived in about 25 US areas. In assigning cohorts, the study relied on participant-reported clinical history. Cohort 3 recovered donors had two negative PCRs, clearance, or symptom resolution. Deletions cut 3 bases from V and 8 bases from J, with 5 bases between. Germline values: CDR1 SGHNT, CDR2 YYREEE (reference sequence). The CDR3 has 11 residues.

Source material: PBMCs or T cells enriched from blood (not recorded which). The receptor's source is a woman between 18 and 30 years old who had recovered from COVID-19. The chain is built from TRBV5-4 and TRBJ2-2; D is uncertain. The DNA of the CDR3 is TGTGCCAGCAGCTCCAATGGGGAGCTGTTTTTT. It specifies CASSSNGELFF.